This T cell receptor beta chain was recorded in a study of blood T cell repertoires in COVID-19. About the study: COVID-19 samples, acute and convalescent, were from the United States, Italy and Spain.

The CDR3 extends over 16 amino acids. With 3 bases clipped from V and 0 bases from J, the junction kept 5 bases outside the gene matches. CDR1 and CDR2 (germline): SGHRS, YFSETQ. Only in-frame clones appear in the TCRdb table, and some are missing; sequencing was by immunoSEQ multiplex PCR. The data hold 180,000 or so clones, with more than 85% observed a single time. The chain joins TRBV5-1 to TRBJ1-4; 7 bases fit TRBD1. Sequencing was carried out using peripheral blood. The source is a man between 18 and 35 years old with acute or convalescent COVID-19. The CDR3, as DNA: TGCGCCAGCAGCTCGACAGGGTCTGCAACTAATGAAAAACTGTTTTTT. Translated: CASSSTGSATNEKLFF.